The present T cell receptor beta chain was sequenced within a study of OX40 agonist ivuxolimab in advanced cancers. Study results and caveats: Patients who responded partially at 0.1-3.0 mg/kg showed clonal expansion ranking among the lowest.

Clones were sequenced by immunoSEQ multiplex PCR, and TCRdb holds only the in-frame ones, with some missing. The data hold roughly 41,000 clones, with around 87% observed a single time. The CDR3 loop spans 14 amino acids. V lost 8 bases, J lost 0 bases, and 11 bases lay in between. CDR1 MNHNS and CDR2 SASEGT come from the germline V gene. Patients were excluded for autoimmune disease history or systemic immunosuppression. Of note for this clone: As yet, its antigen is unknown.

V usage is TRBV6-1 and J usage is TRBJ1-5; D may be TRBD1 (6 bases). The sequenced sample was CD4+ or CD8+ T cells sorted from blood, obtained in a trial of the OX40 agonist ivuxolimab. This clonotype originated in an adult with an advanced solid tumor such as melanoma, head and neck, liver or kidney cancer. The CDR3 bases are TGTGCCAGCGCAACAGGGCTTAGCAATCAGCCCCAGCATTTT. This codes for CASATGLSNQPQHF.